A single sample is the source of the 27 T cell receptor beta chains below, sequenced in a study of T cell responses to AZD1222 COVID-19 vaccine. Sequenced by immunoSEQ multiplex PCR; TCRdb stores in-frame clones only, minus some. The profile shows more than 150,000 clones, approximately 94% of them singletons. Sequenced here: peripheral blood, sampled on day 0 of AZD1222 vaccination. These receptors all come from an adult in good health.

The V gene is TRBV2, the J gene TRBJ2-5; the D gene is possibly TRBD2 (6 bases). V lost 3 bases and J 2 bases, leaving 7 bases between the germline ends. This CDR3 has 13 amino acids. Looked up from germline, CDR1 is SNHLY and CDR2 is FYNNEI. CDR3 in amino acids: CASSEGTQETQYF. CDR3 in DNA: TGTGCCAGCAGTGAGGGGACTCAAGAGACCCAGTACTTC.

V and J are TRBV3-1 (or the pseudogene TRBV3-2) and TRBJ2-3; 9 bases are a match to TRBD2. The V segment lost 7 bases and the J segment 2 bases; nucleotides outside the gene matches: 7. Germline CDR1 is LGHDT and CDR2 is YNNKEL (reference sequence). The CDR3 contains 15 residues. CDR3 sequence (DNA): TGTGCCAGCAACCATAGACTAGCGGACACAGATACGCAGTATTTT. It translates to CASNHRLADTDTQYF.

This chain joins TRBV11-3 and TRBJ1-6, with TRBD1 matching 8 bases. V dropped 9 bases and J dropped 6; count of bases not matched to a gene: 4. The CDR3 covers 13 residues. CDR1 and CDR2 from the germline V gene are SGHNT and YENEEA. CDR3 DNA sequence: TGTGCCAGGGCTGACAGGGGTAATTCACCCCTCCACTTT. Translating it yields CARADRGNSPLHF.

The J gene is TRBJ2-2, the V gene TRBV19; the match to TRBD1 covers 7 bases. CDR1 and CDR2 (germline): LNHDA, SQIVND (reference sequence). V trimming: 3 bases; J trimming: 5 bases; junction bases outside the gene matches: 9. CDR3 size: 16 residues. The CDR3 here is CASSIPRAGGTGELFF. DNA of the CDR3: TGTGCCAGTAGTATCCCAAGGGCAGGGGGTACCGGGGAGCTGTTTTTT.

V is TRBV28 and J is TRBJ2-5; TRBD1 matches 8 bases. J was trimmed by 2 bases and V by 5 bases; bases with no gene match: 4. CDR1 MDHEN and CDR2 SYDVKM come from the germline V gene. The CDR3 extends over 14 amino acids. The CDR3 here is CASSRTGGQETQYF. CDR3 DNA: TGTGCCAGCAGTCGAACAGGGGGTCAAGAGACCCAGTACTTC.

V and J are TRBV6-5 and TRBJ2-4; D is unclear. With 0 bases removed from V and 7 bases from J, the gap between germline ends came to 10 bases. The CDR3 is made up of 14 amino acids. Germline CDR1 and CDR2: MNHEY and SVGAGI. CDR3 loop: CASSYSTQANIQYF. As DNA, the CDR3 is TGTGCCAGCAGTTACTCGACCCAGGCGAACATTCAGTACTTC.

The rearrangement joins TRBV3-1 (or the pseudogene TRBV3-2) to TRBJ2-7, with D hard to call. Germline V CDR1 and CDR2: LGHDT, YNNKEL (reference sequence). CDR3 length equals 12 residues. Trimming stripped 0 bases from V and 4 bases from J, with 4 bases between. Here the CDR3 DNA reads TGTGCCAGCAGCCAAGAGATGTACGAGCAGTACTTC. Protein: CASSQEMYEQYF.

The gene calls are TRBV30 and TRBJ1-2; D gene ambiguous. The CDR3 runs 15 residues. CDR1 GTSNPN and CDR2 SVGIG come from the germline V gene (reference sequence). The germline V and J ends were trimmed by 0 bases and 4 bases, with 15 bases remaining between them. The CDR3 DNA reads as TGTGCCTGGAGTGTGGTCTCGAAGGGAAGCTATGGCTACACCTTC. This gives the protein CAWSVVSKGSYGYTF.

The gene calls are TRBV24-1 and TRBJ2-2, with 7 bases matching TRBD2. From germline, CDR1 is KGHDR and CDR2 SFDVKD. J lost 3 bases, V lost 4 bases, and 7 bases had no gene match. The CDR3 contains 16 residues. The chain's CDR3 is CATSDPGREDTGELFF. CDR3 sequence (DNA): TGTGCCACCAGTGACCCGGGACGGGAGGACACCGGGGAGCTGTTTTTT.

The J gene is TRBJ2-2, the V gene TRBV30; the D is unclear. V shed 3 bases and J shed 0 bases, with 8 bases lying between them. The CDR3 consists of 14 residues. The V gene's germline CDR1 is GTSNPN and CDR2 SVGIG (reference sequence). CDR3 loop: CAWRDRANTGELFF. Here the CDR3 DNA reads TGTGCCTGGAGGGATCGGGCGAACACCGGGGAGCTGTTTTTT.

The V and J genes are TRBV24-1 and TRBJ2-7; 14 bases match TRBD2. CDR3 size: 16 residues. CDR1 and CDR2 from the germline V gene are KGHDR and SFDVKD. With V trimmed by 4 bases and J by 5 bases, 6 bases remained unmatched. The CDR3 coding sequence is TGTGCCACCAGTGACCGAAGGACTAGCGGGAGGCACGAGCAGTACTTC. Translated: CATSDRRTSGRHEQYF.

J is TRBJ1-5 and V is TRBV30; TRBD1 aligns across 9 bases. Germline V CDR1 and CDR2: GTSNPN, SVGIG (reference sequence). The CDR3 has 16 amino acids. With 1 base clipped from V and 2 bases from J, the junction kept 6 bases outside the gene matches. The CDR3 bases are TGTGCCTGGAGTGAAAACAGGGGGCTCGGCAATCAGCCCCAGCATTTT. Its protein is CAWSENRGLGNQPQHF. The full variable domain, its missing parts supplied by reference TRBV30 and TRBJ1-5, is SQTIHQWPATLVQPVGSPLSLECTVEGTSNPNLYWYRQAAGRGLQLLFYSVGIGQISSEVPQNLSASRPQDRQFILSSKKLLLSDSGFYLCAWSENRGLGNQPQHFGDGTRLSIL.

The V call is TRBV7-6, the J call TRBJ1-1; 7 positions match TRBD1. The J segment lost 5 bases and the V segment lost 2 bases, leaving 11 bases of the junction unmatched. Germline V gene sequence: CDR1 SGHVS, CDR2 FNYEAQ. The CDR3 has 16 residues. The CDR3 region has the DNA TGTGCCAGCAGCTTAAGGCCAGGGGGAGCCTTTACTGAAGCTTTCTTT. Translated, it gives CASSLRPGGAFTEAFF.

The chain combines TRBV15 with TRBJ1-2, with D possibly matching TRBD1 (6 bases). Germline V gene sequence: CDR1 LNHNV, CDR2 YYDKDF (reference sequence). With 2 bases removed from V and 4 bases from J, the gap between germline ends came to 11 bases. The CDR3 totals 14 residues. CDR3 amino acids: CATSRNDRFYGYTF. The DNA of the CDR3 is TGTGCCACCAGCAGAAACGACAGGTTCTATGGCTACACCTTC.

The chain carries TRBV28 and TRBJ1-5, with D tentatively TRBD1 (5 bases). CDR3 length: 15 amino acids. Germline CDR1 reads MDHEN; CDR2 reads SYDVKM. The V end lost 1 base, the J end lost 4 bases, and 11 bases lay between the germline ends. In DNA, the CDR3 is TGTGCCAGCAGTTTATCGGCAGGGCGAAATCAGCCCCAGCATTTT. It codes for CASSLSAGRNQPQHF.

The chain carries TRBV28 and TRBJ2-1, with TRBD2 identical over 10 bases. Germline CDR1 and CDR2: MDHEN and SYDVKM. The CDR3 sequence is 16 residues long. J gave up 6 bases and V 5 bases, and 10 bases lay outside the gene matches. In DNA, the CDR3 is TGTGCCAGCAGTGCTACCGGGACTAGCGATATCAATGAGCAGTTCTTC. It codes for CASSATGTSDINEQFF.

In its sample, this clone was seen once. This chain links TRBV7-2 with TRBJ2-3, with D perhaps TRBD2 (6 bases). Trimming took 1 base from V and 3 from J, leaving 11 bases between them. Looked up from germline, CDR1 is SGHTA and CDR2 is FQGNSA. This CDR3 region has 15 residues. CDR3 protein: CASSLGVSGTDTQYF. CDR3 nucleotide sequence: TGTGCCAGCAGCTTAGGAGTGAGCGGGACAGATACGCAGTATTTT.

This chain uses TRBV9 with TRBJ2-2; TRBD1 might be the D (5 bases). The CDR3 consists of 19 residues. The V gene's germline CDR1 is SGDLS and CDR2 YYNGEE. The V end lost 0 bases, the J end lost 4 bases, and 22 bases lay between the germline ends. DNA for the CDR3: TGTGCCAGCAGCGTAGCCTCCCGAGCCGAAGGACAAATCACCGGGGAGCTGTTTTTT. Translation gives CASSVASRAEGQITGELFF. Looking up the rest from reference TRBV9 and TRBJ2-2 gives the full variable domain: DSGVTQTPKHLITATGQRVTLRCSPRSGDLSVYWYQQSLDQGLQFLIQYYNGEERAKGNILERFSAQQFPDLHSELNLSSLELGDSALYFCASSVASRAEGQITGELFFGEGSRLTVL.

The chain has TRBV27 and TRBJ2-7, with TRBD2 matching over 8 bases. In germline, CDR1 is MNHEY, CDR2 SMNVEV (reference sequence). CDR3 length: 12 residues. After removal of 6 bases from V and 2 bases from J, the junction contained 0 bases not matched to a gene. CDR3 amino acids: CASSGGAYEQYF. In nucleotides, the CDR3 is TGTGCCAGCAGCGGGGGGGCCTACGAGCAGTACTTC.

This clone has a handful of counts. The chain joins TRBV3-1 (or the pseudogene TRBV3-2) to TRBJ2-3, with 9 bases that match TRBD2. V lost 3 bases to trimming and J lost 1 base; unmatched junction nucleotides: 2. This CDR3 is 15 amino acids long. Germline CDR1 LGHDT, CDR2 YNNKEL (reference sequence). The CDR3 protein is CASSQRTSGTDTQYF. CDR3 coding DNA: TGTGCCAGCAGCCAGAGGACTAGCGGCACAGATACGCAGTATTTT.

V is TRBV7-2 and J is TRBJ1-2, with a weak D call TRBD1 (6 bases). The CDR3 consists of 14 residues. CDR1 is SGHTA, CDR2 FQGNSA, per germline. With 3 bases removed from V and 4 bases from J, the gap between germline ends came to 12 bases. The CDR3 DNA sequence: TGTGCCAGCAGCTTGGGGGGACAAGCCTATGGCTACACCTTC. It is translated as CASSLGGQAYGYTF.

V gene TRBV11-2 combines with J gene TRBJ2-7; 12 positions agree with TRBD2. Per germline, CDR1 SGHAT and CDR2 FQNNGV. Germline trimming cut 5 bases from V and 2 bases from J; bases unmatched to any gene: 4. This CDR3 has 15 amino acids. CDR3 sequence (DNA): TGTGCCAGCAGCCTTAGACTAGCGGGAGCCTACGAGCAGTACTTC. Translated, it gives CASSLRLAGAYEQYF.

The gene calls are TRBV7-2 and TRBJ1-3, with D possibly matching TRBD1 (5 bases). Germline V gene sequence: CDR1 SGHTA, CDR2 FQGNSA. Trimming cost V 2 bases and J 7 bases, with 15 bases left between them. The CDR3 consists of 15 residues. The CDR3 here is CASSLSHVRANTIYF. CDR3 bases: TGTGCCAGCAGCTTATCACACGTCAGGGCCAACACCATATATTTT.

V and J are TRBV11-2 and TRBJ2-7; 10 bases agree with TRBD1. CDR1 is SGHAT, CDR2 FQNNGV, per germline. After removal of 2 bases from V and 6 bases from J, the junction contained 10 bases not matched to a gene. This CDR3 contains 16 residues. CDR3 residues: CASSLNPSGTGVEQYF. CDR3 bases: TGTGCCAGCAGCTTAAACCCTTCCGGGACAGGGGTCGAGCAGTACTTC. The full variable domain, its missing parts supplied by reference TRBV11-2 and TRBJ2-7, is EAGVAQSPRYKIIEKRQSVAFWCNPISGHATLYWYQQILGQGPKLLIQFQNNGVVDDSQLPKDRFSAERLKGVDSTLKIQPAKLEDSAVYLCASSLNPSGTGVEQYFGPGTRLTVT.

The V and J genes are TRBV30 and TRBJ1-2; D unresolved. The CDR3 is 14 amino acids. The V gene lost 0 bases and the J gene lost 8 bases, with 16 bases spanning the gap. Germline assignment: CDR1 GTSNPN and CDR2 SVGIG (reference sequence). The CDR3 DNA reads TGTGCCTGGAGTGTCGGCAGCCCCGCCGGCGGCTACACCTTC. It codes for CAWSVGSPAGGYTF.

The J gene is TRBJ1-1, the V gene TRBV7-3; no reliable D call. Between the trimmed V and J ends, which lost 2 bases and 5 bases, there was a span of 9 bases. Germline V gene lookup returns CDR1 SGHTA and CDR2 FQGTGA. The CDR3 contains 13 residues. For the CDR3, the DNA is TGTGCCAGCAGCTTAGGAGGCCCTACTGAAGCTTTCTTT. This codes for CASSLGGPTEAFF.

This chain uses TRBV7-9 with TRBJ1-2; TRBD1 matches 8 bases. CDR1 is SEHNR, CDR2 FQNEAQ, per germline (reference sequence). After removal of 5 bases from V and 7 bases from J, the junction contained 9 bases not matched to a gene. The CDR3 is 14 residues long. This chain's CDR3 is CASSPPTGESGYTF. In DNA form, the CDR3 reads TGTGCCAGCAGCCCCCCGACAGGGGAGAGTGGCTACACCTTC.